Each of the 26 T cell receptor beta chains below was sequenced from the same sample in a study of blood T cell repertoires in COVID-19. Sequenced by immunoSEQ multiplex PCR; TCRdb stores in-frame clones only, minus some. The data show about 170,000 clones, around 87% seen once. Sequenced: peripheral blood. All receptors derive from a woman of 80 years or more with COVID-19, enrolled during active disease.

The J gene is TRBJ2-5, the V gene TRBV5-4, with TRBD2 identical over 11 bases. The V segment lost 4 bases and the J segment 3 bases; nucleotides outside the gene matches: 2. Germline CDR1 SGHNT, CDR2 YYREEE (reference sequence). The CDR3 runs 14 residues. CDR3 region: CASSAGLAEETQYF. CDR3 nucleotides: TGTGCCAGCAGCGCGGGACTAGCGGAAGAGACCCAGTACTTC.

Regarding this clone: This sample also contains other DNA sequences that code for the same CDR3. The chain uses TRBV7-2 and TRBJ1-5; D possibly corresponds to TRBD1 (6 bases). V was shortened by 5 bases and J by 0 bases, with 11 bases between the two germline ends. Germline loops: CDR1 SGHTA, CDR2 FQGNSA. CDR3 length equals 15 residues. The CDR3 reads CASSPQGPSNQPQHF. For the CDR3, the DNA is TGTGCCAGCAGCCCACAGGGCCCTAGCAATCAGCCCCAGCATTTT.

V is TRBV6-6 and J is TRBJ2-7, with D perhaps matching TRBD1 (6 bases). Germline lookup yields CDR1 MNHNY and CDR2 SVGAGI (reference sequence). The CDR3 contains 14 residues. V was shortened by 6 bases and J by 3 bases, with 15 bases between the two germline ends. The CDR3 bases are TGTGCCAGCAGAGGAACAGGGTTCGACTACGAGCAGTACTTC. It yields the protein CASRGTGFDYEQYF.

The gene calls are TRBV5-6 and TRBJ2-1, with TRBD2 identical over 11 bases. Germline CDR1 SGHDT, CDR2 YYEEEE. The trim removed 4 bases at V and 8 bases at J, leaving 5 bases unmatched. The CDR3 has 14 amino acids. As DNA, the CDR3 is TGTGCCAGCAGCCTTAGCGGGAGGGCCGATGAGCAGTTCTTC. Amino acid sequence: CASSLSGRADEQFF.

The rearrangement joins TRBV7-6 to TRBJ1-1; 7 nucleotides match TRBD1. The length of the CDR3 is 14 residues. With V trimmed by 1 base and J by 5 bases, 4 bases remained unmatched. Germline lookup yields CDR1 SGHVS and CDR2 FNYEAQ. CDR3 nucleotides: TGTGCCAGCAGCTTAGAGGGGGCGGGAACTGAAGCTTTCTTT. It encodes CASSLEGAGTEAFF.

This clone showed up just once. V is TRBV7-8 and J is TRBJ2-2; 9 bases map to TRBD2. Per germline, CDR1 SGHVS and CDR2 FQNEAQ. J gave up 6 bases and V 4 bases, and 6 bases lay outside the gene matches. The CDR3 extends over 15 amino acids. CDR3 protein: CASSSGTSFSGELFF. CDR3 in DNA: TGTGCCAGCAGCTCCGGGACTAGCTTCTCCGGGGAGCTGTTTTTT.

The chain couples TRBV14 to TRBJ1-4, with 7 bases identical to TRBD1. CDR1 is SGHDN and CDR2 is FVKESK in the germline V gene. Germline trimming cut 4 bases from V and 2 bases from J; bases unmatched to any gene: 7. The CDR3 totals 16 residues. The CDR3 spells CASSPTGAGTNEKLFF. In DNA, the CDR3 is TGTGCCAGCAGCCCTACAGGGGCCGGGACTAATGAAAAACTGTTTTTT. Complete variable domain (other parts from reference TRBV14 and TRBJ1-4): EAGVTQFPSHSVIEKGQTVTLRCDPISGHDNLYWYRRVMGKEIKFLLHFVKESKQDESGMPNNRFLAERTGGTYSTLKVQPAELEDSGVYFCASSPTGAGTNEKLFFGSGTQLSVL.

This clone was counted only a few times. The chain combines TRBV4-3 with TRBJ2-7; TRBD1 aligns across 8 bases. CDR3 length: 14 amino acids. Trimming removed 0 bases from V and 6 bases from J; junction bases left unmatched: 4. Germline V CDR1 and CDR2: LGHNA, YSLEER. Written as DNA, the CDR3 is TGCGCCAGCAGCCAAGATTTACAGGGGGGCGAGCAGTACTTC. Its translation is CASSQDLQGGEQYF.

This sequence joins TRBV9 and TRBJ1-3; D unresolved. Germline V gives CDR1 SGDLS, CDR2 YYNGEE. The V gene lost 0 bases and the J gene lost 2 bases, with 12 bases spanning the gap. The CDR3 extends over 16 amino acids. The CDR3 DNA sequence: TGTGCCAGCAGCGTAGCCGGGGAAGAAACTGGAAACACCATATATTTT. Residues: CASSVAGEETGNTIYF.

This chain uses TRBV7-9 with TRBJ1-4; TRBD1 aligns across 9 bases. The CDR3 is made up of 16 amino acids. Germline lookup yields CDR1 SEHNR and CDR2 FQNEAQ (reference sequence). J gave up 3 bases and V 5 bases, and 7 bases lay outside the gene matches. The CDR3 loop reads CASSPGQGMANEKLFF. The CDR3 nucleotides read TGTGCCAGCAGCCCGGGACAGGGAATGGCTAATGAAAAACTGTTTTTT. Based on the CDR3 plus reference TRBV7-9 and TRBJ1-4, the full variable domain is DTGVSQNPRHKITKRGQNVTFRCDPISEHNRLYWYRQTLGQGPEFLTYFQNEAQLEKSRLLSDRFSAERPKGSFSTLEIQRTEQGDSAMYLCASSPGQGMANEKLFFGSGTQLSVL.

The CDR3 loop reads CASSPAGGPSNEQFF. The CDR3 DNA reads TGTGCCAGCTCACCCGCAGGGGGCCCAAGCAATGAGCAGTTCTTC. The rearrangement links TRBV18 to TRBJ2-1, with 8 bases matching TRBD1. CDR1 is KGHSH and CDR2 is LQKENI in the germline V gene. Trimming at V came to 3 bases and at J to 6 bases, leaving 7 bases not matched to a gene. The CDR3 totals 15 residues.

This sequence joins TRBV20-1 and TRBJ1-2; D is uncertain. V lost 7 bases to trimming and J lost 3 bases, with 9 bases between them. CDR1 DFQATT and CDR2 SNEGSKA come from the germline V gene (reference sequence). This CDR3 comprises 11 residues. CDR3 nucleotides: TGCAGTGGAAACGGTGACTATGGCTACACCTTC. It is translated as CSGNGDYGYTF.

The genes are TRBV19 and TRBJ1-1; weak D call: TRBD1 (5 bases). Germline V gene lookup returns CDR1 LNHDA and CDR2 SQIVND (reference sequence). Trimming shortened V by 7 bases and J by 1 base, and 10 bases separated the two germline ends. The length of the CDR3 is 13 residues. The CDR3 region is CASKRTQNTEAFF. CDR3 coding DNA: TGTGCCAGTAAGAGGACACAGAACACTGAAGCTTTCTTT.

The CDR3 coding sequence is TGTGCCAGCAGCTTAGGCCTCACCACTGCGTCAGGGGCCTACGAGCAGTACTTC. Translating gives CASSLGLTTASGAYEQYF. This chain links TRBV7-8 with TRBJ2-7; maybe TRBD1 (6 bases). The CDR3 covers 18 residues. Trimming shortened V by 1 base and J by 2 bases, and 21 bases separated the two germline ends. Germline V gene data show CDR1 as SGHVS and CDR2 as FQNEAQ.

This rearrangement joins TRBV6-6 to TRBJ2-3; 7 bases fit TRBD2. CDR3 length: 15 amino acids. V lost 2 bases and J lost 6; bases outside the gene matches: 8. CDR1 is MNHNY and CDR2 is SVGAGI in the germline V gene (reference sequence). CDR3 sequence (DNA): TGTGCCAGCAGTTACGAGCCGCGGGAGTATGATACGCAGTATTTT. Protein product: CASSYEPREYDTQYF.

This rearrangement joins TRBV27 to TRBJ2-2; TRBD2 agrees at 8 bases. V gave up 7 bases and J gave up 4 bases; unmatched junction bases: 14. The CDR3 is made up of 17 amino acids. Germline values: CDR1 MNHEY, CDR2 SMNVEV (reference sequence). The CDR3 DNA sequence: TGTGCCAGCACCCCTTGGGGCACTAGCGGACTCACCGGGGAGCTGTTTTTT. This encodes CASTPWGTSGLTGELFF.

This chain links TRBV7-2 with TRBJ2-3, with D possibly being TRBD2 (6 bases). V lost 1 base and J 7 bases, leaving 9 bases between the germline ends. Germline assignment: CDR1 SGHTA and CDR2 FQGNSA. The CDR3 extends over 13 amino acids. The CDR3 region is CASSLGGGNTQYF. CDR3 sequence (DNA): TGTGCCAGCAGCTTAGGGGGCGGGAATACGCAGTATTTT.

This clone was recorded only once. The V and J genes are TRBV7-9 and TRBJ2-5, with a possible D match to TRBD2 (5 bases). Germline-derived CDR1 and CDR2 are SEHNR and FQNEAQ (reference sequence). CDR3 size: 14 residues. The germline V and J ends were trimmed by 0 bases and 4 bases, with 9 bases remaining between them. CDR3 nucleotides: TGTGCCAGCAGCTTAGCGAACGGGGTAGAGACCCAGTACTTC. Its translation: CASSLANGVETQYF.

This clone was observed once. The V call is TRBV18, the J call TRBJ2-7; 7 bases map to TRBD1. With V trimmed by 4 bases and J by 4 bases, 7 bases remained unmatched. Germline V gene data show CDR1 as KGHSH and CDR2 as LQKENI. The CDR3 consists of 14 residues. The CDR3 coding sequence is TGTGCCAGCTCACAGGGGGCTACCTCTTACGAGCAGTACTTC. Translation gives CASSQGATSYEQYF.

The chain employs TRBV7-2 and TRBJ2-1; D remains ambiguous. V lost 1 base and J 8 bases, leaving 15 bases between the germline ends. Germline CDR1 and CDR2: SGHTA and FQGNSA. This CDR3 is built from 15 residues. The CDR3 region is CASSLGWAGIDEQFF. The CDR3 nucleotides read TGTGCCAGCAGCTTAGGCTGGGCTGGTATCGATGAGCAGTTCTTC.

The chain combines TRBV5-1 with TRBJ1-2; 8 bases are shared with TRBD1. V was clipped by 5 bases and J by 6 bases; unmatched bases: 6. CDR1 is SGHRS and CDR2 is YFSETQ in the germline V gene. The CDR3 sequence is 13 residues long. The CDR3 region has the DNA TGCGCCAGCAGTTTACAGGGGGAGGATGGCTACACCTTC. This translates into CASSLQGEDGYTF. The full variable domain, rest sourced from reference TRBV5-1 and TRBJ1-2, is KAGVTQTPRYLIKTRGQQVTLSCSPISGHRSVSWYQQTPGQGLQFLFEYFSETQRNKGNFPGRFSGRQFSNSRSEMNVSTLELGDSALYLCASSLQGEDGYTFGSGTRLTVV.

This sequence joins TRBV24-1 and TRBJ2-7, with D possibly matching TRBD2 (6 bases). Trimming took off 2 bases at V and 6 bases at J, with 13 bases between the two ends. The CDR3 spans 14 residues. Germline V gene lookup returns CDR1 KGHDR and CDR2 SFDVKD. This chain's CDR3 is CATSDSGTWGEQYF. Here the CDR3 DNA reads TGTGCCACCAGTGATTCCGGGACTTGGGGCGAGCAGTACTTC.

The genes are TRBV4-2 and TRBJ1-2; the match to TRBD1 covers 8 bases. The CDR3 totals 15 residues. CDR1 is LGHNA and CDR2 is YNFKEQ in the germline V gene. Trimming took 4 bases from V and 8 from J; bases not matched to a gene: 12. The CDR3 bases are TGTGCCAGCAGCCGAGAGGACAGGGTATCTGGGGGCTACACCTTC. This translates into CASSREDRVSGGYTF.

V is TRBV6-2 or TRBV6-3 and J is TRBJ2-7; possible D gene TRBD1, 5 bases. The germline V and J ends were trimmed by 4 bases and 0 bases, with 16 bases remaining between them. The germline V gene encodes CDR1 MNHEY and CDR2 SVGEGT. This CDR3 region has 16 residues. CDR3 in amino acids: CASSWRQFVNSYEQYF. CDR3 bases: TGTGCCAGCAGTTGGAGACAGTTTGTGAACTCCTACGAGCAGTACTTC.

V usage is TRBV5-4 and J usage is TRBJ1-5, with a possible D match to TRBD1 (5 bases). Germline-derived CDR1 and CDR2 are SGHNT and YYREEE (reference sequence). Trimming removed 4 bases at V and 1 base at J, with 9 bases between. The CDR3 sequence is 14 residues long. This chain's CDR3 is CASSPGGSNQPQHF. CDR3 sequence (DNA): TGTGCCAGCAGCCCCGGGGGGAGCAATCAGCCCCAGCATTTT.

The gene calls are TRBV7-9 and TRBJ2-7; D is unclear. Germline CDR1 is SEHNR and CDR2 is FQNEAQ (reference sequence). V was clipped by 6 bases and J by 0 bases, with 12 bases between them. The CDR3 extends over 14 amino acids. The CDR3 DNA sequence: TGTGCCAGCAGTCGCCCAACTTACTCCTACGAGCAGTACTTC. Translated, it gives CASSRPTYSYEQYF.